These 26 T cell receptor beta chains share one sample of origin, sequenced in a study of blood T cell repertoires in COVID-19. The table came from immunoSEQ multiplex PCR; TCRdb's copy has only in-frame clones and leaves some out. The sample includes fewer than 450,000 clones, around 91% of them seen just once. Material for sequencing was peripheral blood. These receptors were obtained from a woman aged 18-30 years who had recovered from COVID-19.

The chain employs TRBV12-3 or TRBV12-4 and TRBJ1-1, with D uncertain. There are 12 residues in the CDR3. Trimming removed 5 bases at V and 7 bases at J, with 11 bases between. CDR3 loop: CASSRWAFEAFF. The CDR3 DNA follows: TGTGCCAGCAGTAGGTGGGCCTTTGAAGCTTTCTTT.

This rearrangement joins TRBV5-6 to TRBJ1-2; D is unclear. The CDR3 contains 16 residues. V was pared by 0 bases and J by 2 bases, with 14 bases between. Germline V gene data show CDR1 as SGHDT and CDR2 as YYEEEE. The CDR3 DNA reads TGTGCCAGCAGCTTGGCGGCCAGGCCCATAAACTATGGCTACACCTTC. It is translated as CASSLAARPINYGYTF.

The chain combines TRBV2 with TRBJ1-4, with 8 bases that match TRBD1. Germline V CDR1 and CDR2: SNHLY, FYNNEI. This CDR3 comprises 14 residues. V lost 7 bases to trimming and J lost 5 bases; unmatched junction nucleotides: 6. In nucleotides, the CDR3 is TGTGCCAGCACCCGGGACAGGTCCAATGAAAAACTGTTTTTT. Its translation is CASTRDRSNEKLFF.

The genes are TRBV3-1 (or the pseudogene TRBV3-2) and TRBJ1-2, with D tentatively TRBD1 (5 bases). Germline values: CDR1 LGHDT, CDR2 YNNKEL (reference sequence). With 3 bases removed from V and 4 bases from J, the gap between germline ends came to 18 bases. The length of the CDR3 is 16 residues. CDR3: CASSQGGGDQSYGYTF. Written as DNA, the CDR3 is TGTGCCAGCAGCCAGGGGGGTGGGGATCAGAGCTATGGCTACACCTTC.

The chain employs TRBV6-1 and TRBJ2-7; D gene unclear. Germline V gene lookup returns CDR1 MNHNS and CDR2 SASEGT. Trimming left V 3 bases short and J 5 bases short, with 5 bases between. This CDR3 comprises 11 residues. The CDR3 spells CASSDGHEQYV. The CDR3 bases are TGTGCCAGCAGTGATGGGCACGAGCAGTACGTC.

This chain links TRBV7-2 with TRBJ2-1, with 12 bases matching TRBD2. The CDR3 covers 17 residues. Germline assignment: CDR1 SGHTA and CDR2 FQGNSA. The ends lost 4 bases at V and 8 bases at J; junction bases unmatched: 12. The CDR3 bases are TGTGCCAGCAGCTACGAGCTGACTAGCGGGAGCTTCGATGAGCAGTTCTTC. Translating it yields CASSYELTSGSFDEQFF.

The chain is built from TRBV11-3 and TRBJ1-1; D not resolved. The ends were cut back, 6 bases at V and 1 base at J, with 9 bases in the middle. The CDR3 extends over 13 amino acids. The germline CDR1 and CDR2 sequences are SGHNT and YENEEA. CDR3 DNA: TGTGCCAGCAGTTATCAGGAGAACACTGAAGCTTTCTTT. Protein sequence: CASSYQENTEAFF.

The chain uses TRBV5-1 and TRBJ2-1; 12 bases map to TRBD2. This CDR3 comprises 15 residues. Germline V gene lookup returns CDR1 SGHRS and CDR2 YFSETQ. After removal of 4 bases from V and 3 bases from J, the junction contained 2 bases not matched to a gene. CDR3 DNA: TGCGCCAGCAGCAAGGGACTAGCGGGCTACAATGAGCAGTTCTTC. It translates to CASSKGLAGYNEQFF.

The chain carries TRBV2 and TRBJ1-5; a possible D gene is TRBD1 (5 bases). V lost 8 bases and J 6 bases, leaving 11 bases between the germline ends. This CDR3 is built from 12 residues. Germline CDR1 SNHLY, CDR2 FYNNEI. The CDR3 DNA reads as TGTGCCAGCGGGGCACACCTTCAGCCCCAGCATTTT. Amino acids: CASGAHLQPQHF. Full variable domain (remainder filled in from reference TRBV2 and TRBJ1-5): EPEVTQTPSHQVTQMGQEVILRCVPISNHLYFYWYRQILGQKVEFLVSFYNNEISEKSEIFDDQFSVERPDGSNFTLKIRSTKLEDSAMYFCASGAHLQPQHFGDGTRLSIL.

The V and J genes are TRBV14 and TRBJ1-2; D possibly corresponds to TRBD1 (5 bases). The CDR3 extends over 13 amino acids. From germline, CDR1 is SGHDN and CDR2 FVKESK. V lost 4 bases to trimming and J lost 3 bases, with 9 bases between them. The CDR3 loop is CASSPGHYYGYTF. For the CDR3, the DNA is TGTGCCAGCAGCCCTGGACACTACTATGGCTACACCTTC.

The chain uses TRBV5-4 and TRBJ1-2; 7 bases align to TRBD1. The CDR3 covers 14 residues. V dropped 0 bases and J dropped 4; count of bases not matched to a gene: 3. Germline CDR1 and CDR2: SGHNT and YYREEE (reference sequence). For the CDR3, the DNA is TGTGCCAGCAGCTTGGACAGGGGTGGCTATGGCTACACCTTC. Its protein product is CASSLDRGGYGYTF.

This clone was observed a few times. The V gene is TRBV6-2 or TRBV6-3, the J gene TRBJ2-7; 9 bases are a match to TRBD1. Germline assignment: CDR1 MNHEY and CDR2 SVGEGT. V shed 0 bases, J shed 3 bases, and the junction held 0 bases outside the gene matches. This CDR3 is built from 14 residues. CDR3 DNA: TGTGCCAGCAGTTACTCGACAGGGGGCTACGAGCAGTACGTC. Its protein product is CASSYSTGGYEQYV.

The V gene is TRBV5-6, the J gene TRBJ1-2, with no clear D. Germline loops: CDR1 SGHDT, CDR2 YYEEEE. V lost 4 bases and J 1 base, leaving 14 bases between the germline ends. The length of the CDR3 is 15 residues. The CDR3 DNA sequence: TGTGCCAGCAGCCCAGTCACACGGAGTAACTATGGCTACACCTTC. Protein: CASSPVTRSNYGYTF.

The chain has TRBV29-1 and TRBJ2-1, with 8 bases identical to TRBD2. CDR1 is SQVTM, CDR2 ANQGSEA, per germline. Trimming removed 3 bases from V and 6 bases from J; junction bases left unmatched: 13. This CDR3 contains 16 residues. CDR3 coding DNA: TGCAGCGTTGAGTTGCCCGGAGCGGGGGCCACCAATGAGCAGTTCTTC. Protein: CSVELPGAGATNEQFF.

The chain carries TRBV7-2 and TRBJ2-1; D might be TRBD2 (7 bases). This CDR3 has 15 residues. Germline V gene sequence: CDR1 SGHTA, CDR2 FQGNSA. V dropped 0 bases and J dropped 3 bases, with 9 bases sitting between them. The CDR3 protein is CASSLAGGDYNEQFF. CDR3 nucleotide sequence: TGTGCCAGCAGCTTAGCAGGGGGGGACTACAATGAGCAGTTCTTC.

The chain employs TRBV2 and TRBJ2-1; a weak D match, TRBD1 (5 bases). The CDR3 has 12 amino acids. Germline V gene sequence: CDR1 SNHLY, CDR2 FYNNEI. The V end was cut by 4 bases, the J end by 10 bases, with 11 bases between. The CDR3 bases are TGTGCCAGCAGTGCAGGGAACTACGAGCAGTTCTTC. This codes for CASSAGNYEQFF.

This chain joins TRBV6-5 and TRBJ2-2; possible D gene TRBD2, 6 bases. V dropped 6 bases and J dropped 2 bases, with 13 bases sitting between them. The length of the CDR3 is 15 residues. From germline, CDR1 is MNHEY and CDR2 SVGAGI. The CDR3 is CASRTGLDNTGELFF. In DNA, the CDR3 is TGTGCCAGCAGGACGGGACTTGACAACACCGGGGAGCTGTTTTTT.

This sequence joins TRBV30 and TRBJ2-2; TRBD2 aligns across 11 bases. Germline V gene data show CDR1 as GTSNPN and CDR2 as SVGIG (reference sequence). Germline trimming cut 4 bases from V and 7 bases from J; bases unmatched to any gene: 8. The CDR3 spans 15 residues. This CDR3 is CAWTHSGRGVGELFF. The CDR3 nucleotides are TGTGCCTGGACCCATAGCGGGAGGGGCGTCGGGGAGCTGTTTTTT.

The CDR3 DNA follows: TGTGCCAGCAGTCCCCGTGGGGCTAGCGGGAACACCGGGGAGCTGTTTTTT. As protein: CASSPRGASGNTGELFF. The rearrangement uses TRBV11-2 and TRBJ2-2; TRBD2 matches at 7 bases. This CDR3 has 17 residues. With V trimmed by 6 bases and J by 1 base, 11 bases remained unmatched. The V gene's germline CDR1 is SGHAT and CDR2 FQNNGV. Supplemented by reference TRBV11-2 and TRBJ2-2, the full variable domain reads EAGVAQSPRYKIIEKRQSVAFWCNPISGHATLYWYQQILGQGPKLLIQFQNNGVVDDSQLPKDRFSAERLKGVDSTLKIQPAKLEDSAVYLCASSPRGASGNTGELFFGEGSRLTVL.

This clone was recorded a few times. V gene TRBV6-1 combines with J gene TRBJ2-6, with D uncertain. Germline CDR1 is MNHNS and CDR2 is SASEGT. The V end was cut by 3 bases, the J end by 1 base, with 7 bases between. CDR3 length: 15 amino acids. The CDR3: CASSDDGSGANVLTF. DNA for the CDR3: TGTGCCAGCAGTGACGACGGGTCTGGGGCCAACGTCCTGACTTTC.

This rearrangement joins TRBV18 to TRBJ2-7; tentatively, D is TRBD2 (5 bases). Germline CDR1 KGHSH, CDR2 LQKENI. CDR3 size: 13 residues. The germline V and J ends were trimmed by 6 bases and 7 bases, with 16 bases remaining between them. The CDR3 DNA is TGTGCCAGCTCCCGGACCAGCTCGGGGGAGCAGTACGTC. It translates to CASSRTSSGEQYV.

This chain connects TRBV27 to TRBJ1-1, with TRBD1 as a possible D gene (6 bases). CDR3 size: 14 residues. The germline V gene has CDR1 MNHEY and CDR2 SMNVEV (reference sequence). V lost 2 bases and J 11 bases, leaving 18 bases between the germline ends. The CDR3 DNA follows: TGTGCCAGCAGTTTAGCGGGGGCCCCCGGTGGGGCTTTCTTT. Protein product: CASSLAGAPGGAFF.

The chain carries TRBV2 and TRBJ1-1, with a possible D match to TRBD1 (6 bases). V was clipped by 7 bases and J by 3 bases, with 18 bases between them. Germline V gene sequence: CDR1 SNHLY, CDR2 FYNNEI. The CDR3 has 15 amino acids. Written as DNA, the CDR3 is TGTGCCAGCAATAGGAACCCGGCAGGGGACACTGAAGCTTTCTTT. Protein: CASNRNPAGDTEAFF. Together with reference TRBV2 and TRBJ1-1, the CDR3 gives the full variable domain: EPEVTQTPSHQVTQMGQEVILRCVPISNHLYFYWYRQILGQKVEFLVSFYNNEISEKSEIFDDQFSVERPDGSNFTLKIRSTKLEDSAMYFCASNRNPAGDTEAFFGQGTRLTVV.

V is TRBV4-3 and J is TRBJ1-3, with 7 bases identical to TRBD1. J lost 2 bases, V lost 4 bases, and 8 bases had no gene match. CDR3 length: 16 residues. The V gene's germline CDR1 is LGHNA and CDR2 YSLEER. The CDR3 DNA reads as TGCGCCAGCAGCCCACAAACAGGGGTTCCTGGAAACACCATATATTTT. Translated: CASSPQTGVPGNTIYF.

This CDR3 is CASSLDMTQYF. In nucleotides, the CDR3 is TGTGCCAGCAGCTTGGATATGACCCAGTACTTC. The V and J genes are TRBV5-4 and TRBJ2-5, with no clear D. This CDR3 is 11 amino acids long. Germline values: CDR1 SGHNT, CDR2 YYREEE (reference sequence). V lost 0 bases and J 7 bases, leaving 4 bases between the germline ends.

The gene calls are TRBV7-2 and TRBJ2-5; possibly TRBD1 for D (5 bases). The CDR3 runs to 14 residues. CDR1 SGHTA and CDR2 FQGNSA come from the germline V gene. Trimming removed 5 bases from V and 2 bases from J, with 12 bases in between. CDR3 nucleotides: TGTGCCAGCAGCCCACAGGACGGACAAGAGACCCAGTACTTC. Translated, it gives CASSPQDGQETQYF.